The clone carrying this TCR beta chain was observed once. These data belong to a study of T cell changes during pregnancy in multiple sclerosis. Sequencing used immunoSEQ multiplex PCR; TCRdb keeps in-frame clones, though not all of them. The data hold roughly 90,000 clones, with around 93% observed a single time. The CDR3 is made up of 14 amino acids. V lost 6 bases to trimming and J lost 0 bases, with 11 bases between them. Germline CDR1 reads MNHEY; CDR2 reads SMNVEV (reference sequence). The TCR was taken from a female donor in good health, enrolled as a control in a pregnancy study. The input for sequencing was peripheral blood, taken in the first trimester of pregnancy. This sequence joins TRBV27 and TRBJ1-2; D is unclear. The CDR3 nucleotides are TGTGCCAGCAGCACCGCCAGGTCTAACTATGGCTACACCTTC. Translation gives CASSTARSNYGYTF.